Included here is one TCR beta chain sequence, with context. The antigen is undetermined. Measured with immunoSEQ multiplex PCR; TCRdb has only the in-frame clones, and not every one. This table holds 150,000 or so clones, more than 85% found once. Looked up from germline, CDR1 is SEHNR and CDR2 is FQNEAQ (reference sequence). The CDR3 extends over 14 amino acids. V was shortened by 4 bases and J by 1 base, with 10 bases between the two germline ends. The sample is drawn from a study of T cell responses to AZD1222 COVID-19 vaccine. Study conclusions and caveats: Most donors were white British and more were female, and clonal diversity was possibly underestimated.

This receptor was identified in an adult in good health. The specimen comprised peripheral blood, sampled on day 0 of AZD1222 vaccination. V is TRBV7-9 and J is TRBJ1-1; D not certain. Here the CDR3 DNA reads TGTGCCAGCAGCTACTCTATACAGAACACTGAAGCTTTCTTT. Its protein product is CASSYSIQNTEAFF.